This T cell receptor beta chain was profiled in a study of early T cells in non-severe SARS-CoV-2 infection. TCRdb itself ran the 5' RACE reads through MiXCR, one entry per CDR3 protein. The sample shows roughly 52,000 distinct CDR3 sequences, 5.5% to 8% of them seen only once. The CDR3 covers 18 residues. With 6 bases removed from V and 1 base from J, the gap between germline ends came to 24 bases. CDR1 and CDR2 from the germline V gene are MDHEN and SYDVKM. The sequencing here drew on whole blood, taken at baseline. The genes are TRBV28 and TRBJ1-2, with D unresolved. The clonotype was recovered from an adult who was a healthcare worker with PCR-confirmed SARS-CoV-2 infection or an uninfected control (not recorded which). The CDR3 sequence: CASSGTIKSGYGNYGYTF. The CDR3 bases are TGTGCCAGCAGCGGTACGATCAAGTCGGGGTACGGTAACTATGGCTACACCTTC.